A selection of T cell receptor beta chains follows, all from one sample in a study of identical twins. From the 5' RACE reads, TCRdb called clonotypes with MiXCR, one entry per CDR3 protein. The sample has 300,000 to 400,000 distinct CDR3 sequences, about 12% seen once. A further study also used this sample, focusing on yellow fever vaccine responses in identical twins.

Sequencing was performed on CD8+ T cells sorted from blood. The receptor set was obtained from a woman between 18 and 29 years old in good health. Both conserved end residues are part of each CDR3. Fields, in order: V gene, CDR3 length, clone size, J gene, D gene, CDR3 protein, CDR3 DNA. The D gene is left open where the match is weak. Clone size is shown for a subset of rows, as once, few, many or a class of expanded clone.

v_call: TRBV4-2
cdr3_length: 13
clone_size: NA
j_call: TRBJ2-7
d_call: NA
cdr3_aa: CASSQGALREQYF
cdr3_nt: TGTGCCAGCAGCCAAGGGGCATTGAGGGAGCAGTACTTC

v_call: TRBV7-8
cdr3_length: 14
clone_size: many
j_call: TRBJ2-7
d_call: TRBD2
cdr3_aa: CASSPASGLNEQYF
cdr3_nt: TGTGCCAGCAGCCCGGCGTCGGGACTAAACGAGCAGTACTTC

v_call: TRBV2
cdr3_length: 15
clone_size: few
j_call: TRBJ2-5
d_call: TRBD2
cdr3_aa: CASTGLAGNQETQYF
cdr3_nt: TGTGCCAGCACCGGACTAGCGGGAAATCAAGAGACCCAGTACTTC

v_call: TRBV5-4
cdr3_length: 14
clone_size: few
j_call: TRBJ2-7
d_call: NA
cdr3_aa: CASSPGRGSYEQYF
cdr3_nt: TGTGCCAGCAGCCCGGGACGGGGTTCCTACGAGCAGTACTTC

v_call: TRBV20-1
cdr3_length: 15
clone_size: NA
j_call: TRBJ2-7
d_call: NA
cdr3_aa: CSARDSPRQDHEQYF
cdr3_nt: TGCAGTGCTAGAGATTCCCCAAGGCAGGACCACGAGCAGTACTTC

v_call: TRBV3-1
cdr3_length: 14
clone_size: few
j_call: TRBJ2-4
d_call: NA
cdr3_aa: CASSQGYGKNIQYF
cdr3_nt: TGTGCCAGCAGCCAGGGGTACGGCAAAAACATTCAGTACTTC

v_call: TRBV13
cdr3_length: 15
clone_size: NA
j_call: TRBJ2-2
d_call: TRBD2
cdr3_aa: CASSSPAGDTGELFF
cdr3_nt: TGTGCCAGCAGCTCCCCAGCGGGAGACACCGGGGAGCTGTTTTTT

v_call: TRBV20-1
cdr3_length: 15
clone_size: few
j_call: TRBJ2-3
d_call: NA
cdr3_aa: CSARPYRDLTDTQYF
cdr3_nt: TGCAGTGCGCGGCCCTACCGCGACTTGACAGATACGCAGTATTTT

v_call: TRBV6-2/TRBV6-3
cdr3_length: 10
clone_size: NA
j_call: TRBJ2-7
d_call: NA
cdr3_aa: CAIGPREQYF
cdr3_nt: TGTGCCATAGGGCCGAGAGAGCAGTACTTC

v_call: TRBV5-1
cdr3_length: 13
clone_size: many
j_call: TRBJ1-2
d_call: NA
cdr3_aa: CASSLRPDYGYTF
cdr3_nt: TGCGCCAGCAGCTTGAGGCCAGACTATGGCTACACCTTC

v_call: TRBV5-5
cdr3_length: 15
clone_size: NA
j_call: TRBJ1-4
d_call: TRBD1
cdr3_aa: CASSLGADRGEKLFF
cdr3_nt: TGTGCCAGCAGCTTGGGTGCGGACAGGGGGGAAAAACTGTTTTTT

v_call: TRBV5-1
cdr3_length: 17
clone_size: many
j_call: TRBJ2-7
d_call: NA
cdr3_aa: CASSLDLEVRVNYEQYF
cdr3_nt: TGCGCCAGCAGCTTGGACCTAGAAGTGCGGGTTAACTACGAGCAGTACTTC

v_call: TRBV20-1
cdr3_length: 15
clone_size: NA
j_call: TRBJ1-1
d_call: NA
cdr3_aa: CSAHRMWGLNTEAFF
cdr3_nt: TGCAGTGCCCATCGCATGTGGGGGCTGAACACTGAAGCTTTCTTT

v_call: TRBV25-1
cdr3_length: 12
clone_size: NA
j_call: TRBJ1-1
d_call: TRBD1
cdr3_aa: CASTSGGTEAFF
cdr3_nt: TGTGCCAGCACCTCAGGGGGCACTGAAGCTTTCTTT

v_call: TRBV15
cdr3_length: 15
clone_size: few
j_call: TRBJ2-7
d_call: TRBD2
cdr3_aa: CATSRAGTSDYEQYF
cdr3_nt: TGTGCCACCAGCAGAGCCGGGACTAGCGACTACGAGCAGTACTTC

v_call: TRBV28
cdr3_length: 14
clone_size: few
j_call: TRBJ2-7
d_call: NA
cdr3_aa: CASSSLRGSYEQYF
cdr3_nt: TGTGCCAGCAGTTCCCTACGAGGCTCCTACGAGCAGTACTTC

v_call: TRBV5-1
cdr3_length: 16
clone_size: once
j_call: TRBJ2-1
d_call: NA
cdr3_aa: CASSLAGLDPYNEQFF
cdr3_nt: TGCGCCAGCAGCTTGGCGGGACTGGACCCCTACAATGAGCAGTTCTTC

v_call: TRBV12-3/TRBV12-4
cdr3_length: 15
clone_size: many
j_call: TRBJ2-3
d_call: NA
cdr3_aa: CASSLGTPSTDTQYF
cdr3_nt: TGTGCCAGCAGTCTCGGGACACCCAGCACAGATACGCAGTATTTT

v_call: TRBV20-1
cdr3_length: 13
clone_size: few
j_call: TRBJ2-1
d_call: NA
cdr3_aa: CSASRGSYNEQFF
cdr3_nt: TGCAGTGCTAGTCGGGGCTCCTACAATGAGCAGTTCTTC

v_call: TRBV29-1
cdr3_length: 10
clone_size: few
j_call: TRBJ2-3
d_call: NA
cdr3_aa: CSVGSDTQYF
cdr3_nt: TGCAGCGTTGGCTCAGATACGCAGTATTTT

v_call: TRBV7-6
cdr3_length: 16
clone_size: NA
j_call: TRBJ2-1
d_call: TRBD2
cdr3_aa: CASSSGTSGRGNEQFF
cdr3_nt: TGTGCCAGCAGCTCCGGGACTAGCGGGAGAGGCAATGAGCAGTTCTTC

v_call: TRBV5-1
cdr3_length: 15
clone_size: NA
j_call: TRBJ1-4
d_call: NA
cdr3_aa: CASSLESSTNEKLFF
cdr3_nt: TGCGCCAGCAGCTTGGAATCGAGTACTAATGAAAAACTGTTTTTT

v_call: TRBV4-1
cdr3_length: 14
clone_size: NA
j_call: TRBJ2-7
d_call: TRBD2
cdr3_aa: CASSQVGGAYEQYF
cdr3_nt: TGCGCCAGCAGCCAAGTTGGGGGGGCCTACGAGCAGTACTTC

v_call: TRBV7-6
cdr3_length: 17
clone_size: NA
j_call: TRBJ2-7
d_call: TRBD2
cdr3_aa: CASSLELSGTSSDEQYF
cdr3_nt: TGTGCCAGCAGCTTAGAATTGTCAGGGACTAGCTCCGACGAGCAGTACTTC

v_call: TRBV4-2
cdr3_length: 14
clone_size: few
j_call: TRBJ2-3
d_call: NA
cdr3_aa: CASSPDRTTDTQYF
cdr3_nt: TGTGCCAGCAGTCCCGACAGAACCACAGATACGCAGTATTTT

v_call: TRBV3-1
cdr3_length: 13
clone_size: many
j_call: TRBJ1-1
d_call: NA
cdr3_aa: CASSLPGNTEAFF
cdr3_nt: TGTGCCAGCAGCCTCCCCGGTAACACTGAAGCTTTCTTT

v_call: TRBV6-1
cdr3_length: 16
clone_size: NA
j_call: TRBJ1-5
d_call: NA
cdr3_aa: CASSDGWGFLSQPQHF
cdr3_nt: TGTGCCAGCAGTGATGGGTGGGGGTTCCTGAGTCAGCCCCAGCATTTT

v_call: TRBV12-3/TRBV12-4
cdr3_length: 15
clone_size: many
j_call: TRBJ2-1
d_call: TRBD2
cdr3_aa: CASRGLAGRDNEQFF
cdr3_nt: TGTGCCAGCAGGGGACTAGCGGGAAGGGACAATGAGCAGTTCTTC

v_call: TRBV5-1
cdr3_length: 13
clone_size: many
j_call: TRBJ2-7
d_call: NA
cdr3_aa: CASSADPTYEQYF
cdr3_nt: TGCGCCAGCAGCGCCGACCCTACCTACGAGCAGTACTTC

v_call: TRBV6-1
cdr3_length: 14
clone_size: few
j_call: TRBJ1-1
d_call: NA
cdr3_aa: CASSPLPPGTEAFF
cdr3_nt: TGTGCCAGCAGCCCCCTCCCCCCGGGCACTGAAGCTTTCTTT

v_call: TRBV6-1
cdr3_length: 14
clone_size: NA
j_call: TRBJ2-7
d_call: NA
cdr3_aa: CASSEVRSGNEQYF
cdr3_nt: TGTGCCAGCAGTGAAGTTAGGTCGGGGAATGAGCAGTACTTC

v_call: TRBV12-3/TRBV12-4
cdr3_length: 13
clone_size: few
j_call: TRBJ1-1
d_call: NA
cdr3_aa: CASSFGGRPEAFF
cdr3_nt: TGTGCCAGCAGTTTCGGAGGGAGGCCTGAAGCTTTCTTT

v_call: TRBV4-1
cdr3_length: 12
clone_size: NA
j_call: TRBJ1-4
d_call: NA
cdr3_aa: CASSQSDEKLFF
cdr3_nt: TGCGCCAGCAGCCAATCTGATGAAAAACTGTTTTTT

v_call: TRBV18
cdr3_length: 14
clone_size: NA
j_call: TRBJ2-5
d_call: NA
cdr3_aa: CASSPSSSRETQYF
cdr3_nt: TGTGCCAGCTCACCCTCCAGTAGCCGGGAGACCCAGTACTTC

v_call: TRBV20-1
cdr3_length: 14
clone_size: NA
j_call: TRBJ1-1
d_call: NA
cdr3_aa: CSANRGDGYTEAFF
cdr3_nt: TGCAGTGCTAATCGCGGGGATGGGTACACTGAAGCTTTCTTT

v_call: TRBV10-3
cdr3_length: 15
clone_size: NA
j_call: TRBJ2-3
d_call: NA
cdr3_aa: CAIGRPGSGTDTQYF
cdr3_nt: TGTGCCATCGGACGGCCCGGGAGCGGCACAGATACGCAGTATTTT

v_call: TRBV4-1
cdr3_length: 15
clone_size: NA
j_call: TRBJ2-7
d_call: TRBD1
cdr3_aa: CASSQDGRGNYEQYF
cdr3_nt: TGCGCCAGCAGCCAAGACGGCAGGGGGAACTACGAGCAGTACTTC

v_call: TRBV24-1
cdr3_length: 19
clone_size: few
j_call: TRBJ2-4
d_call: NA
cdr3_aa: CATSEADIIPFGAKNIQYF
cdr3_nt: TGTGCCACCAGTGAAGCCGACATAATCCCTTTTGGAGCCAAAAACATTCAGTACTTC

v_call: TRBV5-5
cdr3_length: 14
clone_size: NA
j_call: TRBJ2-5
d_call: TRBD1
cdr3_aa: CASSWGDREETQYF
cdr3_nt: TGTGCCAGCAGCTGGGGGGACAGGGAAGAGACCCAGTACTTC

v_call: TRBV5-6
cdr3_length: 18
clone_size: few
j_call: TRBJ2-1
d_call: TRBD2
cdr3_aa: CASSLDLAGGPYYNEQFF
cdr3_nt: TGTGCCAGCAGCTTGGACCTAGCGGGAGGGCCCTACTACAATGAGCAGTTCTTC

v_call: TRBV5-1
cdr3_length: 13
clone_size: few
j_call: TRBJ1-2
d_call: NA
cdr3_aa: CASSLENLSGYTF
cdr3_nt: TGCGCCAGCAGCTTGGAAAATCTCTCTGGCTACACCTTC

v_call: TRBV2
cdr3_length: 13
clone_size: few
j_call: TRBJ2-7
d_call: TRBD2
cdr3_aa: CASESSGAYEQYF
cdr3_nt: TGTGCCAGCGAGAGTAGCGGGGCCTACGAGCAGTACTTC

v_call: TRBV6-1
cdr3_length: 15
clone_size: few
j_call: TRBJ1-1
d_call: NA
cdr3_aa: CASSADYLWGGEAFF
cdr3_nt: TGTGCCAGCAGCGCGGACTACCTCTGGGGTGGTGAAGCTTTCTTT

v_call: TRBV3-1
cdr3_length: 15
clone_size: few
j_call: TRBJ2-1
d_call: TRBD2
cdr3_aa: CASSLGDYADNEQFF
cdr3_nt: TGTGCCAGCAGCTTAGGGGACTACGCCGACAATGAGCAGTTCTTC

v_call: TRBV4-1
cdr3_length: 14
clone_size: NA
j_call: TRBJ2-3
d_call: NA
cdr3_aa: CASSQPGTSDTQYF
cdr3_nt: TGCGCCAGCAGCCAACCCGGGACTTCCGATACGCAGTATTTT

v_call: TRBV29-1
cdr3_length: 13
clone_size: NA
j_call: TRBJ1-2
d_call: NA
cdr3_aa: CSVESGSYYGYTF
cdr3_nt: TGCAGCGTTGAATCGGGTTCCTACTATGGCTACACCTTC

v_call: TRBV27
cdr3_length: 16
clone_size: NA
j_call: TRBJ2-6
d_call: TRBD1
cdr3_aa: CASSYTGGNGANVLTF
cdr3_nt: TGTGCCAGCAGTTATACAGGGGGTAATGGGGCCAACGTCCTGACTTTC

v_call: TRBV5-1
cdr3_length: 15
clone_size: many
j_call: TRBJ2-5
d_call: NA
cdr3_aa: CASSLEDYPRETQYF
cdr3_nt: TGCGCCAGCAGCTTAGAGGACTACCCTCGGGAGACCCAGTACTTC

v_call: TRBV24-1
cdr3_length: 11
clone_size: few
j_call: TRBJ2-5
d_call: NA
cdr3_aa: CATSDEETQYF
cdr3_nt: TGTGCCACCAGTGATGAGGAGACCCAGTACTTC

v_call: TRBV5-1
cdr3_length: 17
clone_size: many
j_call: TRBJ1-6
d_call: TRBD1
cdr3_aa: CASSLVAGGFLRSPLHF
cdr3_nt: TGCGCCAGCAGCTTGGTGGCAGGGGGCTTTTTACGTTCACCCCTCCACTTT

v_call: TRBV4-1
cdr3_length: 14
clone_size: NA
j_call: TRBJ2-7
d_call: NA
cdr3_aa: CASSPLGRTYEQYF
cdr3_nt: TGCGCCAGCAGCCCATTGGGCAGGACCTACGAGCAGTACTTC

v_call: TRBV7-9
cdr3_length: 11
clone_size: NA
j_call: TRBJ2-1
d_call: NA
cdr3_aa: CASSEGDEQFF
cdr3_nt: TGTGCCAGCAGCGAGGGGGATGAGCAGTTCTTC

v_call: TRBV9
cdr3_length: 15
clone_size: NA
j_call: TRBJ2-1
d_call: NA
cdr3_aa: CASTLAGNTYNEQFF
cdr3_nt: TGTGCCAGCACCCTGGCGGGGAATACCTACAATGAGCAGTTCTTC

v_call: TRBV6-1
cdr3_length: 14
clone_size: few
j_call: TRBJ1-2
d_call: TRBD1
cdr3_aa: CASSPGTGGIGYTF
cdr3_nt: TGTGCCAGCAGCCCCGGGACAGGGGGTATTGGCTACACCTTC

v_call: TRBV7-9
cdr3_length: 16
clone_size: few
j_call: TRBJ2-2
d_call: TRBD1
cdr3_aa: CASSPRPQGATGELFF
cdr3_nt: TGTGCCAGCAGCCCGAGACCACAGGGGGCCACCGGGGAGCTGTTTTTT

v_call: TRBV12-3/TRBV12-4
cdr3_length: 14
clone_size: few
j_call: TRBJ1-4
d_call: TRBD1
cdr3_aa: CASSLRQGDEKLFF
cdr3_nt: TGTGCCAGCAGTTTGCGACAGGGAGATGAAAAACTGTTTTTT